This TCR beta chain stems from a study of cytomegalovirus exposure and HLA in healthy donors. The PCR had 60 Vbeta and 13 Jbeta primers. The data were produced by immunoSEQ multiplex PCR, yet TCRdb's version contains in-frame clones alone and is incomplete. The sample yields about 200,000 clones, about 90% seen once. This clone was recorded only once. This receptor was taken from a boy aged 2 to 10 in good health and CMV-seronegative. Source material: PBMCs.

CDR3 sequence reads: CASSEMGQSGNTIYF. The CDR3 DNA reads TGTGCCAGCAGTGAAATGGGACAGTCTGGAAACACCATATATTTT. V gene TRBV6-1 combines with J gene TRBJ1-3; 7 positions match TRBD1. CDR1 and CDR2 from the germline V gene are MNHNS and SASEGT. The CDR3 length is 15 residues. V lost 2 bases and J lost 1; bases outside the gene matches: 2.